The 3 T cell receptor beta chains below come from one sample, sequenced in a study of vaccination effects on CD4 cells after COVID-19. Peptide-pool stimulation followed by sequencing identified expanded antigen-specific CD4+ clonotypes in the ViraFEST assay. With around ten days of culture completed, CD4+ T cells were isolated. Sequencing was performed with immunoSEQ multiplex PCR; in TCRdb, only in-frame clones are kept and a portion is missing. The data show 55,000 to 65,000 clones, roughly 76% seen once. Their target antigens are unknown. The sample consisted of CD4+ T cells from PBMCs cultured with HCoV-229E spike peptides, taken before COVID-19 vaccination. These receptors all come from a human donor who received a COVID-19 vaccine.

Only a few counts were recorded for this clone. The chain recombines TRBV18 with TRBJ2-3, with D possibly matching TRBD1 (7 bases). Deletions cut 4 bases from V and 1 base from J, with 18 bases between. Looked up from germline, CDR1 is KGHSH and CDR2 is LQKENI. This CDR3 has 17 residues. The CDR3 spells CASSLTQGGGGTDTQYF. As DNA, the CDR3 is TGTGCCAGCTCACTTACCCAGGGGGGCGGCGGCACAGATACGCAGTATTTT.

The chain recombines TRBV28 with TRBJ2-2, with 8 bases matching TRBD1. The CDR3 totals 14 residues. The V segment lost 3 bases and the J segment 7 bases; nucleotides outside the gene matches: 4. Germline CDR1 is MDHEN and CDR2 is SYDVKM. The CDR3 is CASSFQGAFGELFF. CDR3 in DNA: TGTGCCAGCAGTTTCCAGGGGGCGTTCGGGGAGCTGTTTTTT.

This chain connects TRBV20-1 to TRBJ1-2; 8 bases are shared with TRBD1. From germline, CDR1 is DFQATT and CDR2 SNEGSKA (reference sequence). This CDR3 contains 14 residues. The ends lost 3 bases at V and 4 bases at J; junction bases unmatched: 7. This CDR3 reads CSASRGQGTYGYTF. CDR3 coding DNA: TGCAGTGCTAGTCGTGGACAGGGTACCTATGGCTACACCTTC.